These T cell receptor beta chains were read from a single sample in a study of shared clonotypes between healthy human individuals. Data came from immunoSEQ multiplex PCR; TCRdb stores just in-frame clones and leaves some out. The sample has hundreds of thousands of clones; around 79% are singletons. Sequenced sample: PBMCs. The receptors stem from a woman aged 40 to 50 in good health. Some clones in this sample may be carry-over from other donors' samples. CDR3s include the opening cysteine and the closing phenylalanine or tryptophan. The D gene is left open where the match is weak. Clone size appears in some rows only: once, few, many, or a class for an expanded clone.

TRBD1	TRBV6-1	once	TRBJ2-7	TGTGCCAGCATGGGGACAGGGCCCTACGAGCAGTACTTC	CASMGTGPYEQYF
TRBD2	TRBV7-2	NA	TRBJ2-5	TGTGCCAGCAGCTTAGTCCAGCGGGATGCGACCCAGTACTTC	CASSLVQRDATQYF
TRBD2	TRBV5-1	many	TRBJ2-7	TGCGCCAGCAGCCCCGGACTAGCGGGCGTCGCCTACGAGCAGTACTTC	CASSPGLAGVAYEQYF
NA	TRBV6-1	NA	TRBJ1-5	TGTGCCAGCAGTGAAAGCTCTGTGACGAATCAGCCCCAGCATTTT	CASSESSVTNQPQHF
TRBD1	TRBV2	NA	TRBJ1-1	TGTGCCAGGAGACAGGGCAACACTGAAGCTTTCTTT	CARRQGNTEAFF
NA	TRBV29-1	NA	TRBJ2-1	TGCAGCGTTGACCGGGGGACTGAGCAGTTCTTC	CSVDRGTEQFF
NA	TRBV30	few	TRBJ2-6	TGTGCAACAGGGGGGGATCTCTCTGGGGCCAACGTCCTGACTTTC	CATGGDLSGANVLTF
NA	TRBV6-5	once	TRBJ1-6	TGTGCCAGCTGGGAGAGCTCCTATAATTCACCCCTCCACTTT	CASWESSYNSPLHF
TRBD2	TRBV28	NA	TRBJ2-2	TGTGCCAGCAGTTTTCTAGCGGCGAACACCGGGGAGCTGTTTTTT	CASSFLAANTGELFF
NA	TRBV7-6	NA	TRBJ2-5	TGTGCCAGCAGTTCCCAAGTGAGGACCCAATACCAAGAGACCCAGTACTTC	CASSSQVRTQYQETQYF
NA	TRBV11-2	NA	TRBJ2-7	TGTGCCAGCAGCTTATGGTTGGGAGACGAGCAGTACTTC	CASSLWLGDEQYF
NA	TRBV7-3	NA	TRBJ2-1	TGTGCCAGCAGCCACTCTGGCGGGCGAGTTGAGGAGCAGTTCTTC	CASSHSGGRVEEQFF
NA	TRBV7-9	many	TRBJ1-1	TGTGCCAGCAGCTTAGGCTTTGCGACTGAAGCTTTCTTT	CASSLGFATEAFF
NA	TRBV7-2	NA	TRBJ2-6	TGTGCCAGCAGCTTAGAGGTGGCCGGGGCCAACGTCCTGACTTTC	CASSLEVAGANVLTF
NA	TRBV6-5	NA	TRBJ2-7	TGTGCCAGCAGTTACGGGAAGGGCCCTTCCTTCGAGCAGTACTTC	CASSYGKGPSFEQYF
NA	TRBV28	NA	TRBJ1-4	TGTGCCAGCAGTTCTCTTCACCCTATTATTAATGAAAAACTGTTTTTT	CASSSLHPIINEKLFF
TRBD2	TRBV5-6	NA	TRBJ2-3	TGTGCCAGCAGCGGGTTGACTAGCGGGCCCACAGATACGCAGTATTTT	CASSGLTSGPTDTQYF
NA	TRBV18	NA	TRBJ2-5	TGTGCCAGCTCACAGGGGGTTTTGGAGACCCAGTACTTC	CASSQGVLETQYF
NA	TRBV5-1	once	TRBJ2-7	TGCGCCAGCAGCTTGGGGGTAGCGGCTTCCTCCTACGAGCAGTACTTC	CASSLGVAASSYEQYF
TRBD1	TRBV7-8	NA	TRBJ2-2	TGTGCCAGCAGCTTAACGGGAGGGACAGGGGTGCGGGAGCTGTTTTTT	CASSLTGGTGVRELFF